Listed below are T cell receptor beta chains from one sample, sequenced in a study of blood T cell repertoires in COVID-19. Data came from immunoSEQ multiplex PCR; TCRdb stores just in-frame clones and leaves some out. The data contain about 180,000 clones, roughly 88% of them singletons. Sample: peripheral blood. The origin of the receptors is a woman in her twenties or thirties with acute or convalescent COVID-19. CDR3s include the opening cysteine and the closing phenylalanine or tryptophan. D genes are given only for firm matches. A row's size may be missing; if present it is once, few, many or a size class.

d_gene: TRBD2; v_gene: TRBV5-6; j_gene: TRBJ2-7; abundance: .; len: 14; CDR3nt: TGTGCCAGCAGCCCGGGAAGGCGGGAGTACGAGCAGTACTTC; CDR3aa: CASSPGRREYEQYF
d_gene: .; v_gene: TRBV7-9; j_gene: TRBJ1-3; abundance: .; len: 15; CDR3nt: TGTGCCAGCAGCCCGCTACTAATCTCTGGAAACACCATATATTTT; CDR3aa: CASSPLLISGNTIYF
d_gene: .; v_gene: TRBV11-2; j_gene: TRBJ1-3; abundance: .; len: 12; CDR3nt: TGTGCCAGCACCGCAGGTGGTTACACCATATATTTT; CDR3aa: CASTAGGYTIYF
d_gene: TRBD2; v_gene: TRBV5-1; j_gene: TRBJ2-1; abundance: .; len: 15; CDR3nt: TGCGCCAGCAGTAGAGAAGTTAGCGGGCGGGAGGAGCAGTTCTTC; CDR3aa: CASSREVSGREEQFF
d_gene: TRBD2; v_gene: TRBV3-1/TRBV3-2; j_gene: TRBJ2-7; abundance: once; len: 14; CDR3nt: TGTGCCAGCAGCCAACGGGAGGCCGGGGGCGAGCAGTACTTC; CDR3aa: CASSQREAGGEQYF
d_gene: .; v_gene: TRBV5-4; j_gene: TRBJ2-3; abundance: .; len: 14; CDR3nt: TGTGCCAGCAGCTTGGTAAAATACGCGGATACGCAGTATTTT; CDR3aa: CASSLVKYADTQYF
d_gene: TRBD1; v_gene: TRBV7-9; j_gene: TRBJ2-7; abundance: .; len: 17; CDR3nt: TGTGCCAGCAGCTTATATATGGGGACAGGGATCTTCTACGAGCAGTACTTC; CDR3aa: CASSLYMGTGIFYEQYF
d_gene: .; v_gene: TRBV5-6; j_gene: TRBJ2-1; abundance: .; len: 15; CDR3nt: TGTGCCTCCTATTCCCTGGCGGCAACCTACAATGAGCAGTTCTTC; CDR3aa: CASYSLAATYNEQFF
d_gene: .; v_gene: TRBV29-1; j_gene: TRBJ2-3; abundance: .; len: 15; CDR3nt: TGCAGCGTTGGACAGGCTACTCTTAGCACAGATACGCAGTATTTT; CDR3aa: CSVGQATLSTDTQYF
d_gene: .; v_gene: TRBV7-9; j_gene: TRBJ2-6; abundance: .; len: 13; CDR3nt: TGTGCCAGCCCGGGGTCTGGGGCCAACGTCCTGACTTTC; CDR3aa: CASPGSGANVLTF
d_gene: TRBD2; v_gene: TRBV29-1; j_gene: TRBJ2-1; abundance: .; len: 13; CDR3nt: TGCAGTGACCGGGGGGGCTCCTACAATGAGCAGTTCTTC; CDR3aa: CSDRGGSYNEQFF
d_gene: TRBD1; v_gene: TRBV9; j_gene: TRBJ1-1; abundance: .; len: 14; CDR3nt: TGTGCCAGCAGCACAACGACAGGGGCCCATGAAGCTTTCTTT; CDR3aa: CASSTTTGAHEAFF
d_gene: .; v_gene: TRBV11-3; j_gene: TRBJ2-1; abundance: few; len: 12; CDR3nt: TGTGCCAGCAGCTTCATCAGCAATGAGCAGTTCTTC; CDR3aa: CASSFISNEQFF
d_gene: .; v_gene: TRBV19; j_gene: TRBJ2-2; abundance: .; len: 14; CDR3nt: TGTGCCAGTAGTAGGGGCTTGAACACCGGGGAGCTGTTTTTT; CDR3aa: CASSRGLNTGELFF
d_gene: .; v_gene: TRBV7-5; j_gene: TRBJ2-1; abundance: .; len: 20; CDR3nt: TGTGCCAGAAGCTTAGCGCTCCAGCCAGGACTAGCGGGAAAAGGCAATGAGCAGTTCTTC; CDR3aa: CARSLALQPGLAGKGNEQFF
d_gene: .; v_gene: TRBV2; j_gene: TRBJ1-1; abundance: .; len: 13; CDR3nt: TGTGCCAGCAGTGAGGGGCTCAACACTGAAGCTTTCTTT; CDR3aa: CASSEGLNTEAFF
d_gene: TRBD1; v_gene: TRBV3-1/TRBV3-2; j_gene: TRBJ1-1; abundance: .; len: 14; CDR3nt: TGTGCCAGCAGCCAGACAGGGAGGAACACTGAAGCTTTCTTT; CDR3aa: CASSQTGRNTEAFF
d_gene: .; v_gene: TRBV2; j_gene: TRBJ2-2; abundance: .; len: 15; CDR3nt: TGTGCCAGCAGTGAAGTTCTCGGGAACGGAGGGGAGCTGTTTTTT; CDR3aa: CASSEVLGNGGELFF
d_gene: TRBD2; v_gene: TRBV11-2; j_gene: TRBJ2-1; abundance: .; len: 16; CDR3nt: TGTGCCAGCAGCCTCTTCTTTCTAGCGGGAGGCAATGAGCAGTTCTTC; CDR3aa: CASSLFFLAGGNEQFF
d_gene: .; v_gene: TRBV9; j_gene: TRBJ2-1; abundance: .; len: 16; CDR3nt: TGTGCCAGCAGCGTAGCTGGGGCACGTTGGTACAATGAGCAGTTCTTC; CDR3aa: CASSVAGARWYNEQFF
d_gene: TRBD1; v_gene: TRBV7-9; j_gene: TRBJ1-5; abundance: .; len: 16; CDR3nt: TGTGCCAGCAGCACTGGGACAGGGGAAGGGAATCAGCCCCAGCATTTT; CDR3aa: CASSTGTGEGNQPQHF
d_gene: TRBD1; v_gene: TRBV6-5; j_gene: TRBJ1-2; abundance: .; len: 14; CDR3nt: TGTGCCAGCAGTTACTCGTGGACAGGGGGAGGCTACACCTTC; CDR3aa: CASSYSWTGGGYTF
d_gene: TRBD2; v_gene: TRBV28; j_gene: TRBJ2-3; abundance: .; len: 17; CDR3nt: TGTGCCAGCAGGTCCCCGCTAGCGGCGGGGAACACAGATACGCAGTATTTT; CDR3aa: CASRSPLAAGNTDTQYF
d_gene: .; v_gene: TRBV25-1; j_gene: TRBJ2-3; abundance: .; len: 15; CDR3nt: TGTGCCAGCACCTGGGGACATGGGTACACAGATACGCAGTATTTT; CDR3aa: CASTWGHGYTDTQYF
d_gene: .; v_gene: TRBV7-9; j_gene: TRBJ2-2; abundance: .; len: 12; CDR3nt: TGTGCCAGCAGCTTATCGTCCGGGGAGCTGTTTTTT; CDR3aa: CASSLSSGELFF
d_gene: TRBD2; v_gene: TRBV2; j_gene: TRBJ2-7; abundance: .; len: 13; CDR3nt: TGTGCCAGCCGGCGGGAGGGTGCCTACGAGCAGTACTTC; CDR3aa: CASRREGAYEQYF
d_gene: .; v_gene: TRBV10-3; j_gene: TRBJ1-4; abundance: .; len: 13; CDR3nt: TGTGCCATCAGTGCCGGGGGTGGAGAAAAACTGTTTTTT; CDR3aa: CAISAGGGEKLFF
d_gene: .; v_gene: TRBV7-2; j_gene: TRBJ2-7; abundance: .; len: 13; CDR3nt: TGTGCCAGCAGCTCCTCGGAGTCCTACGAGCAGTACTTC; CDR3aa: CASSSSESYEQYF
d_gene: .; v_gene: TRBV2; j_gene: TRBJ1-3; abundance: .; len: 13; CDR3nt: TGTGCCAGCACTGGCAGCTCTGGAAACACCATATATTTT; CDR3aa: CASTGSSGNTIYF
d_gene: .; v_gene: TRBV6-6; j_gene: TRBJ2-2; abundance: .; len: 16; CDR3nt: TGTGCCAGCAGGCCCCCGGGAACCCCGAACACCGGGGAGCTGTTTTTT; CDR3aa: CASRPPGTPNTGELFF
d_gene: TRBD1; v_gene: TRBV6-5; j_gene: TRBJ2-3; abundance: .; len: 13; CDR3nt: TGTGCCAGCGGACAGGGGGCCACAGATACGCAGTATTTT; CDR3aa: CASGQGATDTQYF